These 10 T cell receptor beta chains were sequenced from one sample in a study of metastatic and nonmetastatic thyroid tumors. TCRdb ran MiXCR on the PCR reads. The sample contains more than 90,000 clones, about 13% of which appear only once. All patients were untreated before thyroid surgery. Material for sequencing was blood. These TCRs come from a female donor with papillary thyroid cancer or a benign thyroid nodule (not recorded which). Some clones in this sample may be carry-over from other donors' samples.

The rearrangement uses TRBV30 and TRBJ1-6; D is unresolved. CDR3 size: 13 residues. Germline V gives CDR1 GTSNPN, CDR2 SVGIG (reference sequence). Trimming removed 6 bases from V and 10 bases from J, with 16 bases in between. This chain's CDR3 is CACSRQCESPLHF. In nucleotides, the CDR3 is TGTGCCTGTAGTCGGCAGTGCGAATCACCCCTCCACTTT. Using reference TRBV30 and TRBJ1-6 for the parts outside the CDR3, the full variable domain is SQTIHQWPATLVQPVGSPLSLECTVEGTSNPNLYWYRQAAGRGLQLLFYSVGIGQISSEVPQNLSASRPQDRQFILSSKKLLLSDSGFYLCACSRQCESPLHFGNGTRLTVT.

This clone was detected many times. V is TRBV6-1 and J is TRBJ1-4; weak D call: TRBD1 (5 bases). Germline values: CDR1 MNHNS, CDR2 SASEGT. V gave up 2 bases and J gave up 2 bases, with 9 bases separating them. The CDR3 has 15 amino acids. The CDR3 nucleotides read TGTGCCAGCAGTGAAAGGGGCGGGACTAATGAAAAACTGTTTTTT. It encodes CASSERGGTNEKLFF.

At least ten counts were recorded for this clone. The chain links TRBV7-8 to TRBJ2-7, with TRBD2 matching 10 bases. The CDR3 consists of 15 residues. With 5 bases clipped from V and 2 bases from J, the junction kept 6 bases outside the gene matches. Germline V gene sequence: CDR1 SGHVS, CDR2 FQNEAQ. CDR3 sequence (DNA): TGTGCCAGCAGCCGGACTAGCGGAACACCCTACGAGCAGTACTTC. Translation gives CASSRTSGTPYEQYF.

This clone was seen repeatedly, ten times or more. This sequence joins TRBV2 and TRBJ2-5; 10 bases align to TRBD1. CDR3 length: 14 amino acids. Per the germline V gene, CDR1 is SNHLY and CDR2 is FYNNEI. Trimming cost V 6 bases and J 5 bases; bases outside gene matches: 6. CDR3 coding DNA: TGTGCCAGCAGGATCCCGGACAGGGGGGAGACCCAGTACTTC. Protein sequence: CASRIPDRGETQYF.

V is TRBV28 and J is TRBJ1-5; TRBD1 agrees at 8 bases. Germline loops: CDR1 MDHEN, CDR2 SYDVKM. The CDR3 totals 16 residues. V lost 0 bases to trimming and J lost 10 bases; unmatched junction nucleotides: 11. The chain's CDR3 is CASSLWRTGCVHPQHF. In DNA form, the CDR3 reads TGTGCCAGCAGTTTATGGCGGACAGGGTGCGTTCATCCCCAGCATTTT. The variable domain in full, completed from reference TRBV28 and TRBJ1-5, reads DVKVTQSSRYLVKRTGEKVFLECVQDMDHENMFWYRQDPGLGLRLIYFSYDVKMKEKGDIPEGYSVSREKKERFSLILESASTNQTSMYLCASSLWRTGCVHPQHFGDGTRLSIL.

This clone was recorded many times. CDR3 DNA: TGTGCCAGTAGTATAGTTCCCCCCGGGGAGCTGTTTTTT. It codes for CASSIVPPGELFF. V is TRBV19 and J is TRBJ2-2; D gene unclear. The CDR3 spans 13 residues. With 1 base removed from V and 6 bases from J, the gap between germline ends came to 6 bases. Germline assignment: CDR1 LNHDA and CDR2 SQIVND (reference sequence).

This clone occurred many times. This chain uses TRBV18 with TRBJ2-5; TRBD1 or TRBD2 may be the D gene (5 bases each). V dropped 3 bases and J dropped 4 bases, with 12 bases sitting between them. The CDR3 is made up of 14 amino acids. Germline CDR1 and CDR2: KGHSH and LQKENI. The CDR3 is CASSPQGGGETQYF. In DNA form, the CDR3 reads TGTGCCAGCTCACCCCAGGGTGGAGGAGAGACCCAGTACTTC. The full variable domain, its missing parts supplied by reference TRBV18 and TRBJ2-5, is NAGVMQNPRHLVRRRGQEARLRCSPMKGHSHVYWYRQLPEEGLKFMVYLQKENIIDESGMPKERFSAEFPKEGPSILRIQQVVRGDSAAYFCASSPQGGGETQYFGPGTRLLVL.

Many counts were recorded for this clone. CDR3 bases: TGTGCCAGCAGCGTGGGACATGCAGAGACCCAGTACTTC. Its protein is CASSVGHAETQYF. The V call is TRBV7-6, the J call TRBJ2-5; D might be TRBD1 (6 bases). Germline CDR1 and CDR2: SGHVS and FNYEAQ. The V and J ends lost 5 bases and 4 bases respectively, with 11 bases between them. CDR3 length equals 13 residues.

The rearrangement uses TRBV27 and TRBJ2-7; TRBD1 or TRBD2 may be the D gene (6 bases each). Germline CDR1 MNHEY, CDR2 SMNVEV (reference sequence). This CDR3 has 16 residues. V dropped 0 bases and J dropped 4 bases, with 16 bases sitting between them. CDR3 region: CASSLSGGPSWYEQYF. CDR3 DNA: TGTGCCAGCAGTTTATCGGGGGGCCCGAGCTGGTACGAGCAGTACTTC.

V and J are TRBV5-1 and TRBJ2-7; the match to TRBD1 covers 10 bases. The CDR3 is 15 residues long. Losses at the gene ends were 4 bases for V and 6 bases for J; bases not matched to a gene: 10. From germline, CDR1 is SGHRS and CDR2 YFSETQ. In DNA form, the CDR3 reads TGCGCCAGCAGCACAAGGACAGGGGGGGTGGTCGAGCAGTACTTC. Its protein is CASSTRTGGVVEQYF.